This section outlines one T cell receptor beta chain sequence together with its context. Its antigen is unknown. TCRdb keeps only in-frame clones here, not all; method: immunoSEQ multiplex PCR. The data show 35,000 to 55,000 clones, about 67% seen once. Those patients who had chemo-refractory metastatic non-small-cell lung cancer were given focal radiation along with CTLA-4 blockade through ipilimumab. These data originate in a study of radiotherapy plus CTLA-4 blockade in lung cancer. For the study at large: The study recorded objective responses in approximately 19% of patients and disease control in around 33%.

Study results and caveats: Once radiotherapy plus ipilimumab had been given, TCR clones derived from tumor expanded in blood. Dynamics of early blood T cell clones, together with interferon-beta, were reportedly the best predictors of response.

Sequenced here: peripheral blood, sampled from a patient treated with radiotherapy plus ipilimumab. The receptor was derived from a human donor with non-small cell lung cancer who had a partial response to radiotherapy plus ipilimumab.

The CDR3 region has the DNA TGTGCCAGCAGCAAGGACAGGGGGTTTGGCACCATATATTTT. Its protein product is CASSKDRGFGTIYF. V and J are TRBV5-4 and TRBJ1-3, with TRBD1 matching 10 bases. The CDR3 contains 14 residues. Trimming removed 4 bases from V and 9 bases from J; junction bases left unmatched: 7. The germline V gene encodes CDR1 SGHNT and CDR2 YYREEE (reference sequence).